What follows are 14 T cell receptor beta chains derived from one specimen sequenced in a study of blood T cells in healthy people across ages. A second PCR, run for about 7 to 12 cycles, used a sample-barcoded 5' primer plus a J-beta primer mix. TCRdb processed the 5' RACE reads anew with MiXCR; each CDR3 protein has one entry. The sample holds just under 750,000 distinct CDR3 sequences, about a fifth seen once. The specimen was blood. The receptors stem from a man between 70 and 80 years old in good health.

This clonotype has a handful of counts. The chain carries TRBV19 and TRBJ1-2; 9 bases line up with TRBD1. The V and J ends lost 7 bases and 8 bases, in that order; junction bases with no gene match: 14. Germline CDR1 LNHDA, CDR2 SQIVND (reference sequence). The CDR3 is made up of 15 amino acids. CDR3: CASTPGVGQGTGYTF. CDR3 in DNA: TGTGCCAGTACCCCGGGCGTAGGACAGGGGACAGGCTACACCTTC.

V usage is TRBV5-5 and J usage is TRBJ1-2, with 7 bases fitting TRBD1. The CDR3 contains 14 residues. V gave up 4 bases and J gave up 4 bases; unmatched junction bases: 7. Germline V gene data show CDR1 as SGHKS and CDR2 as YYEKEE (reference sequence). The CDR3 sequence: CASSAMTGSYGYTF. In DNA, the CDR3 is TGTGCCAGCAGCGCAATGACAGGGAGCTATGGCTACACCTTC.

The chain uses TRBV19 and TRBJ2-7, with a tentative D call TRBD2 (5 bases). The tail of the sequence fits TRBJ2-1 better, so the J call may be wrong. This CDR3 region has 12 residues. Germline CDR1 reads LNHDA; CDR2 reads SQIVND (reference sequence). In nucleotides, the CDR3 is TGTGCCAGTAGGGACTTAGACAATGAGCAGTTCTTC. Translation gives CASRDLDNEQFF.

This clonotype was recorded a few times. This chain uses TRBV10-3 with TRBJ2-3; D is uncertain. CDR3 length: 15 amino acids. CDR1 is ENHRY, CDR2 SYGVKD, per germline. The germline V and J ends were trimmed by 0 bases and 6 bases, with 13 bases remaining between them. The CDR3 loop is CAISESSINTDTQYF. The CDR3 bases are TGTGCCATCAGTGAGTCCTCCATCAATACGGATACGCAGTATTTT.

The chain carries TRBV6-2 or TRBV6-3 and TRBJ1-3; D ambiguous. Trimming shortened V by 5 bases and J by 6 bases, and 11 bases separated the two germline ends. CDR3 length: 13 amino acids. Looked up from germline, CDR1 is MNHEY and CDR2 is SVGEGT. CDR3 sequence reads: CASSHPDVNTIYF. The CDR3 region has the DNA TGTGCCAGCAGTCACCCGGACGTAAACACCATATATTTT.

V usage is TRBV4-3 and J usage is TRBJ2-3, with D unresolved. The CDR3 is 13 amino acids. Germline CDR1 and CDR2: LGHNA and YSLEER. Trimming took 0 bases from V and 8 from J, leaving 9 bases between them. CDR3: CASSQDAVATQYF. As DNA, the CDR3 is TGCGCCAGCAGCCAAGATGCGGTAGCTACGCAGTATTTT.

The chain couples TRBV12-3 or TRBV12-4 to TRBJ1-4; no reliable D call. CDR3 length: 13 amino acids. Trimming cost V 5 bases and J 4 bases, with 8 bases left between them. The CDR3: CASSLNRNEKLFF. Here the CDR3 DNA reads TGTGCCAGCAGTCTCAACCGTAATGAAAAACTGTTTTTT.

This clonotype was observed a few times. The chain carries TRBV7-9 and TRBJ2-3; maybe TRBD2 (5 bases). The ends were cut back, 2 bases at V and 1 base at J, with 10 bases in the middle. The CDR3 consists of 15 residues. The germline gives CDR1 SEHNR, CDR2 FQNEAQ (reference sequence). The CDR3 sequence: CASSLNSVGTDTQYF. Here the CDR3 DNA reads TGTGCCAGCAGCTTAAATAGCGTGGGCACAGATACGCAGTATTTT.

This clonotype was observed once. In nucleotides, the CDR3 is TGTGCCAGCAGTAAACAGGGGGCGGATGAAAAACTGTTTTTT. Translation gives CASSKQGADEKLFF. This chain links TRBV27 with TRBJ1-4; 9 bases align to TRBD1. Germline assignment: CDR1 MNHEY and CDR2 SMNVEV (reference sequence). The CDR3 runs 14 residues. J was trimmed by 6 bases and V by 5 bases; bases with no gene match: 4. The full variable domain, rest sourced from reference TRBV27 and TRBJ1-4, is EAQVTQNPRYLITVTGKKLTVTCSQNMNHEYMSWYRQDPGLGLRQIYYSMNVEVTDKGDVPEGYKVSRKEKRNFPLILESPSPNQTSLYFCASSKQGADEKLFFGSGTQLSVL.

The chain joins TRBV5-5 to TRBJ2-1, with TRBD2 matching 10 bases. The CDR3 sequence is 15 residues long. With 1 base clipped from V and 9 bases from J, the junction kept 7 bases outside the gene matches. Germline CDR1 and CDR2: SGHKS and YYEKEE (reference sequence). Here the CDR3 DNA reads TGTGCCAGCAGCTTGTTGCTAGCGGGGGTGAGTGAGCAGTTCTTC. Amino acids: CASSLLLAGVSEQFF.

The chain joins TRBV24-1 to TRBJ2-3; tentatively, D is TRBD1 (5 bases). The CDR3 runs to 15 residues. V lost 6 bases and J lost 0, with 12 bases in between. Looked up from germline, CDR1 is KGHDR and CDR2 is SFDVKD. DNA of the CDR3: TGTGCCACCAGTCGGGCAGGGCTAAGCACAGATACGCAGTATTTT. Translating it yields CATSRAGLSTDTQYF.

This chain joins TRBV18 and TRBJ2-5; perhaps TRBD1 as D (5 bases). Germline CDR1 and CDR2: KGHSH and LQKENI. Trimming stripped 3 bases from V and 0 bases from J, with 14 bases between. CDR3 size: 16 residues. CDR3 protein: CASSPQGALYQETQYF. CDR3 nucleotide sequence: TGTGCCAGCTCACCCCAAGGGGCCCTATACCAAGAGACCCAGTACTTC.

In its sample, this clonotype was seen a few times. The gene calls are TRBV10-3 and TRBJ2-5; 9 nucleotides align to TRBD1. Germline CDR1 ENHRY, CDR2 SYGVKD. This CDR3 contains 14 residues. V shed 4 bases, J shed 5 bases, and the junction held 5 bases outside the gene matches. The CDR3, as DNA: TGTGCCATCAGTGTGGGACAGGGTTTCGAGACCCAGTACTTC. It translates to CAISVGQGFETQYF.

J is TRBJ2-5 and V is TRBV20-1; 10 bases map to TRBD2. CDR3 size: 17 residues. The V and J ends lost 1 base and 3 bases, in that order; junction bases with no gene match: 11. CDR1 and CDR2 (germline): DFQATT, SNEGSKA (reference sequence). DNA of the CDR3: TGCAGTGCTAGAGTGCTGACTAGCGGGTGGATTGAAGAGACCCAGTACTTC. The encoded protein is CSARVLTSGWIEETQYF.